This T cell receptor beta chain is drawn from a study of blood T cell repertoires in COVID-19. In the study overall: PBMCs, B-cell-depleted T cells, or T cells provided the cDNA or gDNA that made up the material.

V lost 6 bases and J lost 6, with 14 bases in between. The CDR3 consists of 13 residues. Original methodology: Using reference gene primer amplification, nucleated cell counts were estimated. Assay: immunoSEQ multiplex PCR; the TCRdb copy retains only in-frame clones and omits some. V and J calls and clone size follow that table, whereas D and trimming were derived from the DNA. The sample has about 170,000 clones; 87% are singletons. The sequenced material came from peripheral blood. The chain couples TRBV12-3 or TRBV12-4 to TRBJ1-2; no firm D call. The origin of this receptor is a young man with active or convalescent COVID-19. CDR3 nucleotide sequence: TGTGCCAGCAGCCTCAGGTGGGTCGATGGCTACACCTTC. Residues: CASSLRWVDGYTF.